Presented here are 27 T cell receptor beta chains from one specimen sequenced in a study of shared clonotypes between healthy human individuals. Repertoires were generated with immunoSEQ multiplex PCR, while TCRdb's copy carries only in-frame clones and drops some. The table records about 2,500,000 clones, over 85% of them present only once. Sample: naive CD4+ T cells sorted from blood. Noted subset: CD45RA+ positively selected. Every receptor here comes from a man between 18 and 29 years old in good health.

Turning to this clone: The same CDR3 also results from other DNA sequences found in this sample. This chain uses TRBV7-9 with TRBJ1-1, with D perhaps matching TRBD1 (6 bases). V was cut by 1 base and J by 2 bases, with 8 bases left in between. CDR1 is SEHNR and CDR2 is FQNEAQ in the germline V gene (reference sequence). The CDR3 length is 14 residues. The DNA of the CDR3 is TGTGCCAGCAGCTTAGGACAGGCAAACACTGAAGCTTTCTTT. Its translation: CASSLGQANTEAFF.

This chain connects TRBV7-2 to TRBJ2-7; D gene unclear. The germline V gene encodes CDR1 SGHTA and CDR2 FQGNSA. The CDR3 totals 13 residues. The V end was cut by 3 bases, the J end by 2 bases, with 8 bases between. The CDR3 reads CASSLYTTYEQYF. As DNA, the CDR3 is TGTGCCAGCAGCTTGTACACCACCTACGAGCAGTACTTC.

A note on this clone: One end of the junction is discordant with germline, which a read error may explain. The genes are TRBV11-3 and TRBJ2-1, with D possibly matching TRBD2 (6 bases). CDR3 length: 13 amino acids. Germline-derived CDR1 and CDR2 are SGHNT and YENEEA. CDR3 amino acids: CASSIEGGGTPIF. CDR3 nucleotides: TGTGCCAGCAGCATCGAGGGAGGCGGGACCCCTATCTTC.

This rearrangement joins TRBV7-6 to TRBJ2-2; possible D gene TRBD2, 5 bases. The CDR3 is made up of 15 amino acids. The germline V gene has CDR1 SGHVS and CDR2 FNYEAQ. V gave up 6 bases and J gave up 2 bases, with 13 bases separating them. The CDR3 DNA reads as TGTGCCAGCAGGGGTTATAGCGTTAACACCGGGGAGCTGTTTTTT. Translation gives CASRGYSVNTGELFF.

The V and J genes are TRBV2 and TRBJ2-7; 7 bases line up with TRBD1. J gave up 9 bases and V 2 bases, and 7 bases lay outside the gene matches. From germline, CDR1 is SNHLY and CDR2 FYNNEI. CDR3 length: 13 residues. This CDR3 reads CASSETETGRQYF. The CDR3 bases are TGTGCCAGCAGTGAAACCGAGACAGGGCGGCAGTACTTC.

The chain joins TRBV11-2 to TRBJ1-2; 8 nucleotides align to TRBD1. Germline V CDR1 and CDR2: SGHAT, FQNNGV. After removal of 0 bases from V and 4 bases from J, the junction contained 10 bases not matched to a gene. The CDR3 covers 17 residues. In DNA form, the CDR3 reads TGTGCCAGCAGCTTAGACTTCTTTCGGACAGGGAGCTATGGCTACACCTTC. This encodes CASSLDFFRTGSYGYTF.

The rearrangement uses TRBV9 and TRBJ2-1, with 14 nucleotides matching TRBD2. The CDR3 extends over 16 amino acids. The germline CDR1 and CDR2 sequences are SGDLS and YYNGEE. The V and J ends lost 4 bases and 7 bases, in that order; junction bases with no gene match: 7. The CDR3 loop reads CASSLGTSGGWNEQFF. The CDR3 DNA is TGTGCCAGCAGCTTAGGGACTAGCGGGGGTTGGAATGAGCAGTTCTTC.

The chain uses TRBV11-3 and TRBJ2-7; 8 positions agree with TRBD1. With 8 bases clipped from V and 5 bases from J, the junction kept 8 bases outside the gene matches. The CDR3 spans 13 residues. Germline V lookup: CDR1 SGHNT, CDR2 YENEEA. The CDR3 nucleotides read TGTGCCAGCGCCGGGCAGGGGGCGAACGAGCAGTACTTC. It codes for CASAGQGANEQYF.

This chain connects TRBV6-7 to TRBJ1-6, with TRBD1 matching 8 bases. TRBV6-7 is an open reading frame, and its role is uncertain. The CDR3 consists of 17 residues. J gave up 6 bases and V 0 bases, and 7 bases lay outside the gene matches. Written as DNA, the CDR3 is TGTGCCAGCAGTTACTCACAACACAGGGGGTTTAATTCACCCCTCCACTTT. Amino acid sequence: CASSYSQHRGFNSPLHF.

The rearrangement links TRBV28 to TRBJ1-4; 7 bases are shared with TRBD1. The ends lost 8 bases at V and 5 bases at J; junction bases unmatched: 5. Germline V gene data show CDR1 as MDHEN and CDR2 as SYDVKM. This CDR3 region has 13 residues. The CDR3 region is CASLDRDNEKLFF. The CDR3 nucleotides read TGTGCCAGCCTTGACAGGGACAATGAAAAACTGTTTTTT. The full variable domain, its missing parts supplied by reference TRBV28 and TRBJ1-4, is DVKVTQSSRYLVKRTGEKVFLECVQDMDHENMFWYRQDPGLGLRLIYFSYDVKMKEKGDIPEGYSVSREKKERFSLILESASTNQTSMYLCASLDRDNEKLFFGSGTQLSVL.

The gene calls are TRBV5-1 and TRBJ2-2, with 8 bases aligning to TRBD1. The CDR3 covers 18 residues. The junction had 12 bases not matched to a gene; V was cut back by 4 bases and J by 1 base. Per the germline V gene, CDR1 is SGHRS and CDR2 is YFSETQ. The DNA for the CDR3 is TGCGCCAGCAGCCAAGGACAGGGCCTTTCTATGAACACCGGGGAGCTGTTTTTT. Translation: CASSQGQGLSMNTGELFF.

This clone was recorded a few times. At the DNA level, this CDR3 is encoded by other sequences in the same sample as well. The chain couples TRBV19 to TRBJ1-6, with unresolved D. V was clipped by 4 bases and J by 6 bases, with 7 bases between them. This CDR3 is 13 amino acids long. CDR1 is LNHDA, CDR2 SQIVND, per germline (reference sequence). DNA of the CDR3: TGTGCCAGTAGTACCGGTGGTAATTCACCCCTCCACTTT. It is translated as CASSTGGNSPLHF. Looking up the rest from reference TRBV19 and TRBJ1-6 gives the full variable domain: DGGITQSPKYLFRKEGQNVTLSCEQNLNHDAMYWYRQDPGQGLRLIYYSQIVNDFQKGDIAEGYSVSREKKESFPLTVTSAQKNPTAFYLCASSTGGNSPLHFGNGTRLTVT.

V usage is TRBV15 and J usage is TRBJ2-2, with 8 bases fitting TRBD2. The CDR3 covers 17 residues. V lost 10 bases, J lost 5 bases, and 18 bases stayed unmatched. Germline V gives CDR1 LNHNV, CDR2 YYDKDF (reference sequence). CDR3 nucleotide sequence: TGTGCCAGCAAGCGGGAGACAAAACCCGGGGAGACCGGGGAGCTGTTTTTT. Its protein product is CASKRETKPGETGELFF.

V and J are TRBV11-3 and TRBJ2-1, with 9 positions matching TRBD2. The CDR3 covers 16 residues. J lost 3 bases, V lost 1 base, and 4 bases had no gene match. CDR1 is SGHNT and CDR2 is YENEEA in the germline V gene. The CDR3 is CASSLGLAGRYNEQFF. DNA of the CDR3: TGTGCCAGCAGCTTAGGCCTAGCGGGGCGCTACAATGAGCAGTTCTTC.

The CDR3 sequence: CASSLAGSAGLYEQYF. As DNA, the CDR3 is TGTGCCAGCAGCTTAGCGGGTTCAGCGGGACTGTACGAGCAGTACTTC. The chain has TRBV7-2 and TRBJ2-7; 7 positions match TRBD2. Per the germline V gene, CDR1 is SGHTA and CDR2 is FQGNSA. V was clipped by 0 bases and J by 4 bases; unmatched bases: 9. CDR3 length: 16 residues.

This chain uses TRBV6-6 with TRBJ2-7, with TRBD2 identical over 7 bases. Germline lookup yields CDR1 MNHNY and CDR2 SVGAGI (reference sequence). The CDR3 length is 15 residues. J lost 1 base, V lost 6 bases, and 9 bases had no gene match. The CDR3 spells CASRGGGEGSYEQYF. The DNA for the CDR3 is TGTGCCAGCAGGGGGGGAGGGGAGGGATCCTACGAGCAGTACTTC.

CDR3 coding DNA: TGCGCCAGCAGCTGGGGCGACTCTGGGGCCAACGTCCTGACTTTC. Its translation is CASSWGDSGANVLTF. This chain links TRBV5-1 with TRBJ2-6; possibly TRBD1 for D (5 bases). V was trimmed by 3 bases and J by 0 bases, leaving 7 bases between them. This CDR3 contains 15 residues. Germline lookup yields CDR1 SGHRS and CDR2 YFSETQ.

V and J are TRBV7-2 and TRBJ2-7; the D call may be TRBD1 or TRBD2 (6 bases each). Germline V gives CDR1 SGHTA, CDR2 FQGNSA. This CDR3 has 14 amino acids. V was clipped by 7 bases and J by 3 bases, with 16 bases between them. The CDR3 DNA follows: TGTGCCAGCAACTGGGGGGCAGGGAACTACGAGCAGTACTTC. Translated: CASNWGAGNYEQYF.

In regard to this clone: One end of the junction is discordant with germline, which a read error may explain. This chain joins TRBV7-7 and TRBJ2-7; TRBD2 aligns across 10 bases. Looked up from germline, CDR1 is SSHAT and CDR2 is FNYEAQ (reference sequence). The CDR3 is made up of 16 amino acids. The CDR3 sequence is CASSLGPGLAKDEQYF. The DNA of the CDR3 is TGTGCTAGCAGCTTAGGCCCGGGACTAGCGAAAGACGAGCAGTACTTC. Complete variable domain (other parts from reference TRBV7-7 and TRBJ2-7): GAGVSQSPRYKVTKRGQDVTLRCDPISSHATLYWYQQALGQGPEFLTYFNYEAQPDKSGLPSDRFSAERPEGSISTLTIQRTEQRDSAMYRCASSLGPGLAKDEQYFGPGTRLTVT.

The chain recombines TRBV19 with TRBJ2-6, with D perhaps TRBD2 (6 bases). Germline values: CDR1 LNHDA, CDR2 SQIVND (reference sequence). The CDR3 extends over 17 amino acids. V lost 5 bases and J lost 1, with 15 bases in between. In DNA, the CDR3 is TGTGCCAGTAGTGCTCGCGGGACCAGTTCTGGGGCCAACGTCCTGACTTTC. This translates into CASSARGTSSGANVLTF.

The J gene is TRBJ1-2, the V gene TRBV10-3; D is perhaps TRBD1 (5 bases). Germline CDR1 ENHRY, CDR2 SYGVKD. CDR3 size: 15 residues. Trimming left V 0 bases short and J 4 bases short, with 12 bases between. DNA for the CDR3: TGTGCCATCAGTGAGTCGGCGCAGGGCTTCTATGGCTACACCTTC. The encoded protein is CAISESAQGFYGYTF.

This clone was counted a few times. The chain is built from TRBV7-2 and TRBJ2-4, with unresolved D. Germline V gives CDR1 SGHTA, CDR2 FQGNSA. The germline V and J ends were trimmed by 4 bases and 7 bases, with 8 bases remaining between them. This CDR3 comprises 12 residues. CDR3 sequence (DNA): TGTGCCAGCAGCTGGTCAGTGAACATTCAGTACTTC. Amino acids: CASSWSVNIQYF.

The chain links TRBV5-1 to TRBJ1-1, with D possibly TRBD1 on 5 matching bases. V was clipped by 4 bases and J by 1 base, with 8 bases between them. There are 13 residues in the CDR3. Germline lookup yields CDR1 SGHRS and CDR2 YFSETQ. The CDR3, as DNA: TGCGCCAGCAGCCACGGACAGAACACTGAAGCTTTCTTT. Translating it yields CASSHGQNTEAFF. Complete variable domain (other parts from reference TRBV5-1 and TRBJ1-1): KAGVTQTPRYLIKTRGQQVTLSCSPISGHRSVSWYQQTPGQGLQFLFEYFSETQRNKGNFPGRFSGRQFSNSRSEMNVSTLELGDSALYLCASSHGQNTEAFFGQGTRLTVV.

In DNA form, the CDR3 reads TGTGCCAGCTCACGAGGAGGGACGCTTTCCTACGAGCAGTACTTC. Protein product: CASSRGGTLSYEQYF. The chain links TRBV18 to TRBJ2-7, with a possible D match to TRBD2 (6 bases). Per germline, CDR1 KGHSH and CDR2 LQKENI. CDR3 length: 15 amino acids. V lost 4 bases, J lost 1 base, and 14 bases lay in between.

The genes are TRBV30 and TRBJ2-5; 11 nucleotides agree with TRBD1. The J call may be incorrect, as the DNA end agrees better with TRBJ2-7. The length of the CDR3 is 16 residues. Germline V gene data show CDR1 as GTSNPN and CDR2 as SVGIG (reference sequence). CDR3 in DNA: TGTGCCTGGAGCGGGGGACAGGGGGTTCCCTCCTACGAGCAGTACTTC. Translating it yields CAWSGGQGVPSYEQYF.

The count of this clone is one. The chain is built from TRBV2 and TRBJ2-7; D uncertain. The CDR3 length is 11 residues. V was shortened by 4 bases and J by 6 bases, with 7 bases between the two germline ends. Germline V gene sequence: CDR1 SNHLY, CDR2 FYNNEI. The CDR3, as DNA: TGTGCCAGCAGTGGTTCACCCGAGCAGTACTTC. Translation gives CASSGSPEQYF.

CDR3 DNA sequence: TGTGCCAGCAGGTCAGGGAATACCTTCATACAGCCCCAGCATTTT. It yields the protein CASRSGNTFIQPQHF. The chain uses TRBV6-1 and TRBJ1-5; D may be TRBD1 (5 bases). Germline V CDR1 and CDR2: MNHNS, SASEGT. Trimming removed 6 bases from V and 7 bases from J, with 19 bases in between. This CDR3 spans 15 amino acids.